The rows below give T cell receptor beta chains drawn from one sample of a study of tumor-infiltrating lymphocytes in primary liver carcinoma. TCRdb reprocessed the multiplex PCR reads with MiXCR, giving one entry per CDR3 protein. Of about 350,000 distinct CDR3 sequences listed, about 65% are singletons. Sequenced material: peripheral blood. Source of these receptors: a man in his forties with primary liver carcinoma and hepatitis B virus infection. CDR3s include the opening cysteine and the closing phenylalanine or tryptophan. Fields, in order: CDR3 DNA, CDR3 protein, clone size, J gene, V gene, D gene. A D gene is named only where the DNA matches it firmly. Clone size, where shown, is once, few, many, or a class for clones that have expanded.

DNA: TGTGCGAGCACTTACTCGAGTAGCAGCGGGAGCTATAATGAGCAGTTCTTC
CDR3: CASTYSSSSGSYNEQFF
size: -
J: TRBJ2-1
V: TRBV6-5
D: TRBD2

DNA: TGTGCCAGCACCGTAGCGGGAGGAGGCAATGAGCAGTTCTTC
CDR3: CASTVAGGGNEQFF
size: many
J: TRBJ2-1
V: TRBV6-1
D: TRBD2

DNA: TGTGCCAGCAGCTTACAGAGGGGGTATATCACAGATACGCAGTATTTT
CDR3: CASSLQRGYITDTQYF
size: -
J: TRBJ2-3
V: TRBV11-2
D: -

DNA: TGTGCCAGCAGCCCCCTAGGTACGACAGGGTACACCTTC
CDR3: CASSPLGTTGYTF
size: -
J: TRBJ1-2
V: TRBV7-8
D: TRBD1

DNA: TGTGCCAGCAGCCCCCATCGGGGGACTAATGAAAAACTGTTTTTT
CDR3: CASSPHRGTNEKLFF
size: once
J: TRBJ1-4
V: TRBV4-2
D: -

DNA: TGCAGCGTTGTGATCGCGGGAGTATCAGCCCAGCATTTT
CDR3: CSVVIAGVSAQHF
size: -
J: TRBJ1-5
V: TRBV29-1
D: -

DNA: TGTGTCATCTGTGACTACGCGGACACCAACCGGATGGAGCAGTACTTC
CDR3: CVICDYADTNRMEQYF
size: -
J: TRBJ2-7
V: TRBV10-3
D: -

DNA: TGCAGCCCGGGCCCCCAGGTCCAAGAGACCCAGTACTTC
CDR3: CSPGPQVQETQYF
size: -
J: TRBJ2-5
V: TRBV29-1
D: -

DNA: TGTGCCAGCAGTCAGGGCCGCGGACTAGGTGGCAAGCAGTACTTC
CDR3: CASSQGRGLGGKQYF
size: -
J: TRBJ2-7
V: TRBV11-1
D: TRBD2

DNA: TGTGCCAGGAAACCTGGACAGCTTCAGGGGGCCAACGTCCTGACTTTC
CDR3: CARKPGQLQGANVLTF
size: -
J: TRBJ2-6
V: TRBV6-5
D: -

DNA: TGCGCCAGCAGCCAATCAGGACAGAGAGAGACCCAGTACTTC
CDR3: CASSQSGQRETQYF
size: many
J: TRBJ2-5
V: TRBV4-1
D: -

DNA: TGCAGTGATAGCAGTGACTACGAGCAGTACTTC
CDR3: CSDSSDYEQYF
size: once
J: TRBJ2-7
V: TRBV20-1
D: -

DNA: TGTGCCAGCAGCTATATGTCTAGCGGGAGCTACAATGGGCAGTTCTTC
CDR3: CASSYMSSGSYNGQFF
size: -
J: TRBJ2-1
V: TRBV11-2
D: TRBD2

DNA: TGTGCCAGCAACGCGGGGGTGGGTGAGCAGTACTTC
CDR3: CASNAGVGEQYF
size: -
J: TRBJ2-7
V: TRBV12-3/TRBV12-4
D: TRBD2

DNA: TGTGCCAGCAGAATAGGGACAGATGGGACCCAGTACTTC
CDR3: CASRIGTDGTQYF
size: -
J: TRBJ2-5
V: TRBV11-2
D: TRBD1

DNA: TGTGCCAGCATGGCCCATGCTGAGCAGTTCTTC
CDR3: CASMAHAEQFF
size: -
J: TRBJ2-1
V: TRBV25-1
D: -

DNA: TGTGCCAGCAGCTTTGGAAAGGACCGGGAGACCCAGTACTTT
CDR3: CASSFGKDRETQYF
size: -
J: TRBJ2-5
V: TRBV11-1
D: -

DNA: TGTGCCAGCAGCCGCGGAGGGACTAGGGGAGAGACCCAGTACTTC
CDR3: CASSRGGTRGETQYF
size: few
J: TRBJ2-5
V: TRBV14
D: TRBD2

DNA: TGTGCCATCAGCCCTCGGGGAGGACTCTCCTACGAGCAGCACTTC
CDR3: CAISPRGGLSYEQHF
size: -
J: TRBJ2-7
V: TRBV11-2
D: -

DNA: TGTGCCAGCAGCTTAGTCCTAGCGACGGCGGCCGGGGAGCTGTTTTTT
CDR3: CASSLVLATAAGELFF
size: many
J: TRBJ2-2
V: TRBV11-1
D: -

DNA: TGTGCCAGCAGTTTACTAGCGGGAGTTCGGGAGACCCAGTACTTC
CDR3: CASSLLAGVRETQYF
size: -
J: TRBJ2-5
V: TRBV5-4
D: TRBD2

DNA: TGTGCCAGCAACCTAGTCGGGCGGACCGGGGAGCTGTTTTTT
CDR3: CASNLVGRTGELFF
size: few
J: TRBJ2-2
V: TRBV6-2/TRBV6-3
D: -

DNA: TGCGCCAGCAGGGGTGGCTCCTACGAGCAGTACTTC
CDR3: CASRGGSYEQYF
size: -
J: TRBJ2-7
V: TRBV5-1
D: -

DNA: TGTGCCAGCAGTTACTCGGCACAATCGGACCATGGCTACACCTTC
CDR3: CASSYSAQSDHGYTF
size: -
J: TRBJ1-2
V: TRBV6-5
D: -

DNA: TGTGCCAGCAGGACTAGCGGGAGTTCCGGCGAGCAGTACTTC
CDR3: CASRTSGSSGEQYF
size: many
J: TRBJ2-7
V: TRBV6-2/TRBV6-3
D: TRBD2

DNA: TGTACCAGCAGCCCTACTCGACAGGCGTACGAGACCCAGTACTTC
CDR3: CTSSPTRQAYETQYF
size: -
J: TRBJ2-5
V: TRBV5-5
D: -

DNA: TGTGCCAGCAGCTTAGCGGGAGTCAAGGGCTATAAGCTGTTCTTC
CDR3: CASSLAGVKGYKLFF
size: -
J: TRBJ2-1
V: TRBV11-3
D: -

DNA: TGCGCCAGCAACCAACCTTTCCGAGGGGCGCGGAGCGGGGAGCTGTTTTTT
CDR3: CASNQPFRGARSGELFF
size: -
J: TRBJ2-2
V: TRBV4-1
D: -

DNA: TGTGCCCGCAGTGATCCCGAGGGACAGGCGAAGTACTTC
CDR3: CARSDPEGQAKYF
size: -
J: TRBJ2-5
V: TRBV2
D: TRBD1

DNA: TGTGTCAGCAGTCCGGACTACACTGAAGCTTTCTTT
CDR3: CVSSPDYTEAFF
size: -
J: TRBJ1-1
V: TRBV11-2
D: -

DNA: TGTGCCAGCAGCTCCGCCGGGACTAGCGAGATAGGTGAGCAGTTCTTC
CDR3: CASSSAGTSEIGEQFF
size: many
J: TRBJ2-1
V: TRBV11-1
D: TRBD2

DNA: TGCGCCAGCACCTCGGCAGGGAGGATCTATGGCTACACCTTC
CDR3: CASTSAGRIYGYTF
size: -
J: TRBJ1-2
V: TRBV6-1
D: -

DNA: TGTGTCAGCAGTTTCAGGAGTGGGGGCCGAGCTTTCTTT
CDR3: CVSSFRSGGRAFF
size: -
J: TRBJ1-1
V: TRBV28
D: -

DNA: TGCGCCAGCAGCTTGGGTCGAGTACAGGTATCTCAACAGACCCAGTACTTC
CDR3: CASSLGRVQVSQQTQYF
size: -
J: TRBJ2-5
V: TRBV11-2
D: -

DNA: TGCAGCGCCGAGGCAGGAAAAACCGGGGGGCTGTTTTTT
CDR3: CSAEAGKTGGLFF
size: -
J: TRBJ2-2
V: TRBV29-1
D: -

DNA: TGTGCCAGCAGTACACAGGGGGATCAGCCCCAGCATTTT
CDR3: CASSTQGDQPQHF
size: -
J: TRBJ1-5
V: TRBV6-7
D: TRBD1

DNA: TGTGCCAGCAATTTAGATACGCAGTATTTT
CDR3: CASNLDTQYF
size: -
J: TRBJ2-3
V: TRBV12-3/TRBV12-4
D: -

DNA: TGTGCCAGCAGTTACTCGGGACTATCGGATGAGGAGTTCTTC
CDR3: CASSYSGLSDEEFF
size: -
J: TRBJ2-1
V: TRBV6-6
D: TRBD2

DNA: TGTGCCAGCAGCGCCCGACTAGCGCTAAACTCTAGGGCCAACGTCCTGACTTTC
CDR3: CASSARLALNSRANVLTF
size: -
J: TRBJ2-6
V: TRBV4-2
D: TRBD2

DNA: TGTGCCAGCAGCCCCCGGACAGGGGGCGCCACTGAAGCTTTCTTT
CDR3: CASSPRTGGATEAFF
size: -
J: TRBJ1-1
V: TRBV7-8
D: TRBD1

DNA: TGCGCCAGCAGTGACGAGGGTAAGCAGCGCGATACGCAGTATTTT
CDR3: CASSDEGKQRDTQYF
size: -
J: TRBJ2-3
V: TRBV10-1
D: -

DNA: TGTGCCAGCAGCAATAGCGGGACCTACCCATATACGCAGTATTTT
CDR3: CASSNSGTYPYTQYF
size: -
J: TRBJ2-3
V: TRBV21-1
D: -

DNA: TGTGCCAGCAGCTTAGAGCTGGGGGAGCAGTACTTC
CDR3: CASSLELGEQYF
size: -
J: TRBJ2-7
V: TRBV7-9
D: -

DNA: TGTGCCAGCAGCTTCCAGGACTACGAGCAGTACTTC
CDR3: CASSFQDYEQYF
size: many
J: TRBJ2-7
V: TRBV5-6
D: -

DNA: TGCGCCAGCAGCGTCCCGGGAGATACGCAGTATTTT
CDR3: CASSVPGDTQYF
size: -
J: TRBJ2-3
V: TRBV5-1
D: -

DNA: TGTGCCTGCAGCCCCGGGCGAGGTAGTCATGAGCTGTTCTTC
CDR3: CACSPGRGSHELFF
size: -
J: TRBJ2-1
V: TRBV11-3
D: -

DNA: TGTGCCAGCAGTTGGGGGGGACAGGAAAGCACAGATACGCAGTATTTT
CDR3: CASSWGGQESTDTQYF
size: -
J: TRBJ2-3
V: TRBV6-6
D: -

DNA: TGTGCCAGCGGAACCGGGACAGGGGGCGGTGGCTACACCTTC
CDR3: CASGTGTGGGGYTF
size: many
J: TRBJ1-2
V: TRBV5-4
D: TRBD1

DNA: TGTACCAGCAGTCCCGGGAGAAGCACAGTTACGCAGTATTTT
CDR3: CTSSPGRSTVTQYF
size: -
J: TRBJ2-3
V: TRBV11-1
D: -

DNA: TGCGCCAGCAGCAGAGGGGACGGGGTAGCCAAAAACATTCAGCACTTC
CDR3: CASSRGDGVAKNIQHF
size: -
J: TRBJ2-4
V: TRBV5-1
D: -

DNA: TGTGCCAGCAGCCTAGGAGCGGCAGCGGAGTTCTTC
CDR3: CASSLGAAAEFF
size: -
J: TRBJ2-1
V: TRBV5-6
D: -

DNA: TGTGCCAGCAGGTCGGGACTTAAGGGGGACACTGAAGCTTTCTTT
CDR3: CASRSGLKGDTEAFF
size: few
J: TRBJ1-1
V: TRBV7-9
D: -

DNA: TGTGCCAGCAGGAAGTTGGGACAGGGGGTGAGCGCCGGGGAGCTGTTTTTT
CDR3: CASRKLGQGVSAGELFF
size: -
J: TRBJ2-2
V: TRBV11-2
D: TRBD1

DNA: TGCGCCAGCAGCTTGGCCGGGCCAAATCTGGGCCAGCCCCAGCATTTT
CDR3: CASSLAGPNLGQPQHF
size: -
J: TRBJ1-5
V: TRBV5-1
D: -

DNA: TGTGCCAGGAGCCTCCTGACCGGCACAGATACGCAGTATTTT
CDR3: CARSLLTGTDTQYF
size: few
J: TRBJ2-3
V: TRBV4-2
D: -

DNA: TGTGTCAGCAGTGCCCTTGATTGGGGACAGAATATTTCACCCCTCCACTTT
CDR3: CVSSALDWGQNISPLHF
size: -
J: TRBJ1-6
V: TRBV6-1
D: TRBD1

DNA: TGTGCCAGCAGCGCAAGGGATAGGGGTGCATATACGCAGTATTTT
CDR3: CASSARDRGAYTQYF
size: -
J: TRBJ2-3
V: TRBV11-2
D: -

DNA: TGTGCCAGCAGCTTAGGTGACGGTTACTACGAGCAGTACTTC
CDR3: CASSLGDGYYEQYF
size: medium-sized
J: TRBJ2-7
V: TRBV11-2
D: -

DNA: TGTGCCAGCAGCCCTTTAGCGGGAGGCTCCTACAATGAGCAGTTCTTC
CDR3: CASSPLAGGSYNEQFF
size: -
J: TRBJ2-1
V: TRBV11-2
D: TRBD2